This is a list of T cell receptor beta chains from one sample in a study of T cells in Graves' hyperthyroidism and ophthalmopathy. From the multiplex PCR reads, TCRdb called clonotypes with MiXCR, one entry per CDR3 protein. The sample holds more than 550,000 distinct CDR3 sequences, 18% seen once. Source material: blood. These receptors were taken from a woman aged 50 to 65 with Graves' hyperthyroidism that later progressed to Graves' ophthalmopathy. The CDR3 runs from the conserved cysteine through the conserved F or W. The D gene is left open where the match is weak. A clone size is listed for some rows: how often the clone was seen (once, few, many), or a class if it is expanded.

cdr3_aa	cdr3_nt	clone_size	j_call	v_call	d_call
CASSYVGTNTEAFF	TGTGCCAGCAGTTACGTCGGCACAAACACTGAAGCTTTCTTT	few	TRBJ1-1	TRBV6-5	.
CATLRITNEKLFF	TGTGCCACACTTAGAATAACTAATGAAAAACTGTTTTTT	many	TRBJ1-4	TRBV2	.
CASADMDRGIGNTIYF	TGTGCCAGCGCCGATATGGACAGGGGGATCGGAAACACCATATATTTT	.	TRBJ1-3	TRBV7-9	TRBD1
CATSDGGQGYAGELFF	TGTGCCACCAGTGATGGGGGACAGGGGTACGCCGGGGAGCTGTTTTTT	.	TRBJ2-2	TRBV24-1	TRBD1
CASSYTGPNSNQPQHF	TGTGCCAGCAGTTATACAGGGCCCAATAGCAATCAGCCCCAGCATTTT	.	TRBJ1-5	TRBV2	.
CASRTEQVYNSPLHF	TGTGCCAGCAGGACCGAACAGGTTTATAATTCACCCCTCCACTTT	.	TRBJ1-6	TRBV2	.
CASSPLTSGASYEQYF	TGTGCCAGCAGTCCCTTGACTAGCGGAGCCAGCTACGAGCAGTACTTC	many	TRBJ2-7	TRBV28	TRBD2
CATKGQGNTIYF	TGTGCCACAAAAGGACAGGGAAACACCATATATTTT	few	TRBJ1-3	TRBV6-2/TRBV6-3	.
CASSQAAIETQYF	TGTGCCAGCAGCCAAGCCGCGATCGAGACCCAGTACTTC	many	TRBJ2-5	TRBV3-1	.
CASSQISGEIYEQYF	TGCGCCAGCAGCCAAATTAGCGGGGAGATATACGAGCAGTACTTC	.	TRBJ2-7	TRBV4-1	TRBD2
CASSLATSYTGELFF	TGCGCCAGCAGCTTGGCCACCAGCTACACCGGGGAGCTGTTTTTT	few	TRBJ2-2	TRBV5-1	.
CASSLARAGGETQYF	TGTGCCAGCAGCTTAGCGCGGGCAGGGGGAGAGACCCAGTACTTC	few	TRBJ2-5	TRBV7-9	TRBD1
CASSYSKGRATEAFF	TGTGCCAGCAGTTACTCTAAGGGCAGGGCCACTGAAGCTTTCTTT	once	TRBJ1-1	TRBV6-2/TRBV6-3	.
CASSFSPPEQFF	TGTGCCAGCAGTTTCAGCCCCCCCGAGCAGTTCTTC	.	TRBJ2-1	TRBV12-3/TRBV12-4	.
CSARDREQAVGYTF	TGCAGTGCTAGAGATAGGGAACAGGCCGTCGGCTACACCTTC	many	TRBJ1-2	TRBV20-1	.
CASRWTGVTGELFF	TGTGCCAGCAGATGGACAGGGGTGACCGGGGAGCTGTTTTTT	many	TRBJ2-2	TRBV12-3/TRBV12-4	TRBD1
CASRPTGTGNTIYF	TGTGCCAGCAGACCGACAGGGACTGGAAACACCATATATTTT	few	TRBJ1-3	TRBV27	TRBD1
CASRSLAPPYNEQFF	TGTGCCAGCAGGAGTCTAGCGCCCCCCTACAATGAGCAGTTCTTC	.	TRBJ2-1	TRBV6-1	.
CASSLPKPGQGTYGYTF	TGTGCCAGCAGCTTACCCAAACCGGGACAGGGAACCTATGGCTACACCTTC	.	TRBJ1-2	TRBV7-9	TRBD1
CASSFSVSTQYF	TGTGCCAGCAGCTTTAGCGTGAGTACGCAGTATTTT	few	TRBJ2-3	TRBV13	.
CSARWRGTDTQYF	TGCAGTGCTAGATGGCGGGGCACAGATACGCAGTATTTT	.	TRBJ2-3	TRBV20-1	.
CSAPRGVVYYEQYF	TGCAGTGCACCCCGGGGGGTCGTCTACTACGAGCAGTACTTC	.	TRBJ2-7	TRBV20-1	TRBD2
CSASWDQDAEAFF	TGCAGTGCTAGTTGGGACCAGGACGCTGAAGCTTTCTTT	many	TRBJ1-1	TRBV20-1	.
CASSFGGAHYGYTF	TGTGCCAGCAGTTTCGGGGGCGCCCACTATGGCTACACCTTC	.	TRBJ1-2	TRBV28	.
CAISGGTTEFSGNTIYF	TGTGCCATCAGTGGTGGGACCACGGAGTTTTCTGGAAACACCATATATTTT	few	TRBJ1-3	TRBV10-3	.
CASSHTNSNQPQHF	TGTGCCAGCAGTCACACAAATAGCAATCAGCCCCAGCATTTT	.	TRBJ1-5	TRBV6-2/TRBV6-3	.
CAWSVPPRRGAYEQYF	TGTGCCTGGAGTGTTCCCCCGCGGCGGGGAGCCTACGAGCAGTACTTC	.	TRBJ2-7	TRBV30	.
CAISESRRGQDEAETQYF	TGTGCCATCAGTGAGTCCCGCCGTGGACAGGATGAGGCAGAGACCCAGTACTTC	.	TRBJ2-5	TRBV10-3	TRBD1
CASSFSASGYSNQPQHF	TGTGCCAGCAGTTTCTCCGCATCCGGTTATAGCAATCAGCCCCAGCATTTT	many	TRBJ1-5	TRBV28	.
CASSRRTSGVTDTQYF	TGTGCCAGCAGCAGACGGACTAGCGGGGTAACAGATACGCAGTATTTT	.	TRBJ2-3	TRBV9	TRBD2
CASSTWTLAEAFF	TGTGCCAGCTCTACATGGACACTGGCTGAAGCTTTCTTT	many	TRBJ1-1	TRBV18	.
CASSVATRGVEAEAFF	TGTGCCAGCAGCGTAGCTACCCGGGGCGTAGAAGCTGAAGCTTTCTTT	.	TRBJ1-1	TRBV9	.
CASSVVSSSTDTQYF	TGTGCCAGCAGCGTAGTATCGTCCAGCACAGATACGCAGTATTTT	.	TRBJ2-3	TRBV9	.
CASSRQRNQPQHF	TGCGCCAGCAGCAGACAGAGAAATCAGCCCCAGCATTTT	.	TRBJ1-5	TRBV4-1	.
CASRAAGRKGSEQFF	TGTGCCAGTCGAGCAGCGGGGCGGAAGGGCAGTGAGCAGTTCTTC	.	TRBJ2-1	TRBV19	TRBD2
CASSDSGRGRYGYTF	TGTGCCAGCAGTGACTCGGGCAGGGGAAGGTATGGCTACACCTTC	.	TRBJ1-2	TRBV2	.
CASRPSLTYTGELFF	TGTGCCAGCCGTCCAAGTTTGACCTACACCGGGGAGCTGTTTTTT	few	TRBJ2-2	TRBV7-9	.
CASSLNSDTEAFF	TGCGCCAGCAGCTTGAACAGCGACACTGAAGCTTTCTTT	many	TRBJ1-1	TRBV5-1	.
CASSQGQGYTGELFF	TGTGCCAGCAGCCAAGGACAGGGCTACACCGGGGAGCTGTTTTTT	many	TRBJ2-2	TRBV3-1	TRBD1
CASSPPGTADNQPQHF	TGTGCCAGCTCACCACCCGGGACAGCCGACAATCAGCCCCAGCATTTT	.	TRBJ1-5	TRBV18	TRBD1
CASSLLGREGDGYTF	TGTGCCAGCAGTTTATTGGGCAGGGAGGGTGATGGCTACACCTTC	few	TRBJ1-2	TRBV27	.
CSVEASAGGIRETQYF	TGCAGCGTTGAAGCCTCCGCGGGGGGGATTCGGGAGACCCAGTACTTC	.	TRBJ2-5	TRBV29-1	TRBD2
CASSFDFAAEQFF	TGTGCCAGCAGCTTTGACTTCGCGGCTGAGCAGTTCTTC	.	TRBJ2-1	TRBV7-2	.
CSPPGDPRGTEAFF	TGCAGTCCGCCCGGTGACCCCCGGGGCACTGAAGCTTTCTTT	many	TRBJ1-1	TRBV20-1	.
CASSSPQGEQYF	TGTGCCAGCAGCTCACCCCAGGGCGAGCAGTACTTC	.	TRBJ2-7	TRBV5-4	.
CASSQGQGGAYNEQFF	TGTGCCAGCAGCCAGGGACAGGGAGGGGCCTACAATGAGCAGTTCTTC	.	TRBJ2-1	TRBV3-1	TRBD1
CASSQEGGRRVSTDTQYF	TGTGCCAGCAGCCAAGAAGGAGGGCGGCGGGTTAGCACAGATACGCAGTATTTT	.	TRBJ2-3	TRBV3-1	.
CASSYGAGRMNTEAFF	TGTGCCAGCAGTTATGGGGCCGGGCGGATGAACACTGAAGCTTTCTTT	many	TRBJ1-1	TRBV6-1	.
CSVTLSNYGYTF	TGCAGCGTGACGTTGTCTAACTATGGCTACACCTTC	.	TRBJ1-2	TRBV29-1	.
CASSLSGGLTYEQYF	TGTGCCAGCAGTTTGTCAGGGGGCCTTACCTACGAGCAGTACTTC	many	TRBJ2-7	TRBV12-3/TRBV12-4	TRBD1
CSARDPGLPSNEQFF	TGCAGTGCTAGAGATCCGGGGTTACCCTCAAATGAGCAGTTCTTC	few	TRBJ2-1	TRBV20-1	.
CASSSQGAPYNEQFF	TGTGCCAGCAGCTCGCAGGGGGCGCCCTACAATGAGCAGTTCTTC	many	TRBJ2-1	TRBV11-3	TRBD1
CGGASGMYEQFF	TGCGGGGGAGCCAGCGGAATGTATGAGCAGTTCTTC	few	TRBJ2-1	TRBV20-1	.
CAWSGTYGYTF	TGTGCCTGGTCCGGGACTTATGGCTACACCTTC	many	TRBJ1-2	TRBV30	.
CASSEVAGITEAFF	TGTGCCAGCAGTGAAGTGGCAGGTATAACTGAAGCTTTCTTT	.	TRBJ1-1	TRBV2	.